This entry describes one T cell receptor (beta chain). The CDR3 has 14 residues. The V gene's germline CDR1 is SGHRS and CDR2 YFSETQ. Trimming took 4 bases from V and 4 from J; bases not matched to a gene: 5. The data are from a study of chemoradiotherapy in HPV16-positive cancers. Using immunoSEQ multiplex PCR, the repertoire was profiled, and TCRdb retains in-frame clones only, with some absent. The sample records some 25,000 clones, 85% to 95% being singletons. The chain uses TRBV5-1 and TRBJ1-5, with 7 nucleotides matching TRBD1. The clonotype originates from a human donor with HPV-associated anogenital cancer. Material: blood, obtained from a patient who underwent chemoradiotherapy. Here the CDR3 reads CASSPGQSNQPQHF. The CDR3 region has the DNA TGCGCCAGCAGCCCGGGACAGTCGAATCAGCCCCAGCATTTT.